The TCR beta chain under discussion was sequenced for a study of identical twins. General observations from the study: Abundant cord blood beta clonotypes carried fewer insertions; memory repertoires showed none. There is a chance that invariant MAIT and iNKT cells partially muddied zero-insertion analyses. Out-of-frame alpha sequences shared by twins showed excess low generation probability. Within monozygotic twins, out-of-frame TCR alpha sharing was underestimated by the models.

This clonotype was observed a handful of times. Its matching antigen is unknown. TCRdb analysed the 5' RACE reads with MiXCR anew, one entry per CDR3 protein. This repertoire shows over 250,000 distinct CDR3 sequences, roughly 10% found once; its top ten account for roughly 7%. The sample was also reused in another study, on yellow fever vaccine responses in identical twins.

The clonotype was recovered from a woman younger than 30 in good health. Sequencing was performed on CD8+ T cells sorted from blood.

Here the CDR3 reads CSVEYTGSGHEQYF. In DNA form, the CDR3 reads TGCAGCGTTGAGTATACAGGGAGCGGCCACGAGCAGTACTTC. The chain couples TRBV29-1 to TRBJ2-7, with a tentative D call TRBD1 (6 bases). Germline assignment: CDR1 SQVTM and CDR2 ANQGSEA. This CDR3 region has 14 residues. Trimming removed 3 bases from V and 5 bases from J, with 17 bases in between.